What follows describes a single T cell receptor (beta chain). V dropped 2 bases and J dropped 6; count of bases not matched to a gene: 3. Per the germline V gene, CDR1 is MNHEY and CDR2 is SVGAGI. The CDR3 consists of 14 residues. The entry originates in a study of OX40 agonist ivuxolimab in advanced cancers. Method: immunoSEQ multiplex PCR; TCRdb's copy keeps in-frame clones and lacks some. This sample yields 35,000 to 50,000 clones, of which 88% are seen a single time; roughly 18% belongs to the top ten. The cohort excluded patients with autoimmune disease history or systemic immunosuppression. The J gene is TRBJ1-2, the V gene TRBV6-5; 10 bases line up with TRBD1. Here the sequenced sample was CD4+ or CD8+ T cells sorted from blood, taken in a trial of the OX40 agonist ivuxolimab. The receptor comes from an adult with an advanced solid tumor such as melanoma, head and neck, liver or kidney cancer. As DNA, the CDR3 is TGTGCCAGCAGTTACGCGGGACAGGGGCATGGCTACACCTTC. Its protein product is CASSYAGQGHGYTF.